This T cell receptor beta chain was documented in a study of cytomegalovirus exposure and HLA in healthy donors. Study-level background: Membership in the Caucasian-associated ancestry cluster was found for around 85% of roughly 360 genotyped donors.

60 Vbeta and 13 Jbeta primers were used in PCR. Produced via immunoSEQ multiplex PCR; TCRdb's table is partial and in-frame only. The table shows 110,000 or so clones, with roughly 70% occurring only once. Whole-study results and caveats: It was reported that the classifier diagnosed cytomegalovirus status with high specificity and sensitivity in both the original and validation cohorts. Some TCR beta chains (more than 150 of them) were listed as cytomegalovirus-associated. The authors later found most CMV-associated TCR beta chains appeared HLA-restricted.

Of note for this clone: Its specificity is unknown.

This CDR3 has 14 residues. Germline V lookup: CDR1 SGHAT, CDR2 FQNNGV. V was cut by 5 bases and J by 1 base, with 11 bases left in between. The V call is TRBV11-2, the J call TRBJ1-1, with a possible D match to TRBD1 (5 bases). The sample comprised PBMCs. The clonotype was recovered from a man between 18 and 35 years old in good health and CMV-seropositive. CDR3 nucleotides: TGTGCCAGCAGCCTAGCAGGGAAGAACACTGAAGCTTTCTTT. Translated, it gives CASSLAGKNTEAFF. The full variable domain, in which reference TRBV11-2 and TRBJ1-1 provide the parts outside the CDR3, is EAGVAQSPRYKIIEKRQSVAFWCNPISGHATLYWYQQILGQGPKLLIQFQNNGVVDDSQLPKDRFSAERLKGVDSTLKIQPAKLEDSAVYLCASSLAGKNTEAFFGQGTRLTVV.